This T cell receptor (beta chain) emerged from a study of cytomegalovirus exposure and HLA in healthy donors. The study, taken as a whole, reports: Donor immune exposure was known only as CMV serostatus. A later analysis, which compared TCR beta chains of equal frequency, found the HLA-associated ones more clonally expanded.

Concerning this clone itself: No antigen is known for it.

The CDR3 loop spans 15 amino acids. Germline lookup yields CDR1 LNHDA and CDR2 SQIVND (reference sequence). V trimming: 7 bases; J trimming: 5 bases; junction bases outside the gene matches: 11. This PCR relied on a set of 60 Vbeta primers and 13 Jbeta primers. Sequencing used immunoSEQ multiplex PCR; TCRdb keeps in-frame clones, though not all of them. This sample has fewer than 100,000 clones, with under 85% found just once. The rearrangement links TRBV19 to TRBJ2-1; TRBD2 agrees at 7 bases. The origin of this receptor is a man aged 35 to 55 in good health and CMV-seronegative. The sequenced material came from PBMCs. CDR3 sequence reads: CASTKSGEGHNEQFF. In DNA, the CDR3 is TGTGCCAGTACGAAATCGGGGGAGGGCCACAATGAGCAGTTCTTC.